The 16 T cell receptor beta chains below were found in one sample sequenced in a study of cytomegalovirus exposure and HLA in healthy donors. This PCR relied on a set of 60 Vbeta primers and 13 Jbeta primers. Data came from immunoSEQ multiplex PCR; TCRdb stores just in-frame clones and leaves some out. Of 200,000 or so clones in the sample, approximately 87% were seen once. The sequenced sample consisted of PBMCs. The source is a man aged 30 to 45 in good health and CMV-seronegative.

The CDR3 is CSVDAGEMNTEAFF. CDR3 coding DNA: TGCAGCGTTGATGCAGGGGAAATGAACACTGAAGCTTTCTTT. The rearrangement links TRBV29-1 to TRBJ1-1; D is possibly TRBD1 (6 bases). Trimming removed 3 bases from V and 0 bases from J, with 11 bases in between. This CDR3 is 14 amino acids long. Per germline, CDR1 SQVTM and CDR2 ANQGSEA.

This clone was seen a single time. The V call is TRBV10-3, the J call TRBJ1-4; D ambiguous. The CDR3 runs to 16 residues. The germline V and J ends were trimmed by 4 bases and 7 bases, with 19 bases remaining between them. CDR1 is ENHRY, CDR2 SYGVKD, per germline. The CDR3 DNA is TGTGCCATCAGTGTTGAAAACAGCGGCCCAAGTGAAAAACTGTTTTTT. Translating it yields CAISVENSGPSEKLFF.

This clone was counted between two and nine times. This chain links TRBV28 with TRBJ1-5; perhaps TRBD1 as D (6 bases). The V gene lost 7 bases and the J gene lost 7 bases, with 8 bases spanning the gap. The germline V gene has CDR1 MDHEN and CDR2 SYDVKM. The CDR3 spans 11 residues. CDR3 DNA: TGTGCCAGCACGCAGGGGCAGCCCCAGCATTTT. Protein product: CASTQGQPQHF.

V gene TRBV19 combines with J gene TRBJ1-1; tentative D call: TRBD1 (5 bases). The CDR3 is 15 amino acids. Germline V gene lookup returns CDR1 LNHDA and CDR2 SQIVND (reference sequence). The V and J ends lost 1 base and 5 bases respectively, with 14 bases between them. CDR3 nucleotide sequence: TGTGCCAGTAGTATAGCGGGCAGGGAGGGGACTGAAGCTTTCTTT. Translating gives CASSIAGREGTEAFF.

Here the CDR3 reads CASSFSGEASGGRDYF. The DNA of the CDR3 is TGTGCCAGCAGCTTTTCGGGGGAGGCTAGCGGAGGTCGGGACTACTTC. The genes are TRBV5-5 and TRBJ2-7; 7 nucleotides match TRBD2. In germline, CDR1 is SGHKS, CDR2 YYEKEE (reference sequence). The CDR3 spans 16 residues. After removal of 2 bases from V and 13 bases from J, the junction contained 21 bases not matched to a gene.

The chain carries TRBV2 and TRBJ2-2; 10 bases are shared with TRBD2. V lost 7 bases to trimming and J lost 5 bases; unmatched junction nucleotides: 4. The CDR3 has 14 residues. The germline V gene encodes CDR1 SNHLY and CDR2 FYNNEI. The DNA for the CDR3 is TGTGCCAGCATTAAGCGGGAGGGAACCGGGGAGCTGTTTTTT. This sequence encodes CASIKREGTGELFF. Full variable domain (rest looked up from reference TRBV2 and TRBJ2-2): EPEVTQTPSHQVTQMGQEVILRCVPISNHLYFYWYRQILGQKVEFLVSFYNNEISEKSEIFDDQFSVERPDGSNFTLKIRSTKLEDSAMYFCASIKREGTGELFFGEGSRLTVL.

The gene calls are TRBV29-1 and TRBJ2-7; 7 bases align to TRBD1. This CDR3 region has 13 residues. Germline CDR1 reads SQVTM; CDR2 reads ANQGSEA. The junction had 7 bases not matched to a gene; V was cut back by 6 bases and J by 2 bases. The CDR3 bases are TGCAGCGTCGTCCGGGACAGAACCTACGAGCAGTACTTC. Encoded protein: CSVVRDRTYEQYF.

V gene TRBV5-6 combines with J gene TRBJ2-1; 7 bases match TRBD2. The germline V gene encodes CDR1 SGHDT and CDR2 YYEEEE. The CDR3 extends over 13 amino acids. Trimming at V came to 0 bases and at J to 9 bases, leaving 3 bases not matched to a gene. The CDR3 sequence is CASSLVIAGEQFF. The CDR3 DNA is TGTGCCAGCAGCTTGGTAATAGCGGGTGAGCAGTTCTTC.

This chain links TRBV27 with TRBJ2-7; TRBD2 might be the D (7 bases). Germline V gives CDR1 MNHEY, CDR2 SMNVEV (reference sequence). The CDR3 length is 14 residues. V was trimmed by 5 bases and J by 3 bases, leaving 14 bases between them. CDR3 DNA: TGTGCCAGCAGTCTGAGGGGGGGACTCTACGAGCAGTACTTC. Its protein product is CASSLRGGLYEQYF.

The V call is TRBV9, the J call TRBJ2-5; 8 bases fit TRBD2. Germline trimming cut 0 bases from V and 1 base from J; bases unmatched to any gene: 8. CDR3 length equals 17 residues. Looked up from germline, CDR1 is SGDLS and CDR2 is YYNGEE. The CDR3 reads CASSVGGAGGPQETQYF. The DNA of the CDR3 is TGTGCCAGCAGCGTAGGGGGGGCGGGGGGACCCCAAGAGACCCAGTACTTC. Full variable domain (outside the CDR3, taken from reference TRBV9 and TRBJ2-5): DSGVTQTPKHLITATGQRVTLRCSPRSGDLSVYWYQQSLDQGLQFLIQYYNGEERAKGNILERFSAQQFPDLHSELNLSSLELGDSALYFCASSVGGAGGPQETQYFGPGTRLLVL.

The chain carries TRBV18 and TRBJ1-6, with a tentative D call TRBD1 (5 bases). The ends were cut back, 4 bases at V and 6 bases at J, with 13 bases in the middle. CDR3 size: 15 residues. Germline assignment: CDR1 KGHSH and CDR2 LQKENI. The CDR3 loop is CASSLHDRANSPLHF. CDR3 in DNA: TGTGCCAGCTCACTACACGACAGAGCTAATTCACCCCTCCACTTT.

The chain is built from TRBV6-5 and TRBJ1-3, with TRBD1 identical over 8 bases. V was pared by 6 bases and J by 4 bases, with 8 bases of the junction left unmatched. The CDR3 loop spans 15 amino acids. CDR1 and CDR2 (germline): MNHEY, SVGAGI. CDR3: CASSLDRGSGNTIYF. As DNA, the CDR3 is TGTGCCAGCAGCCTCGACAGGGGATCGGGAAACACCATATATTTT.

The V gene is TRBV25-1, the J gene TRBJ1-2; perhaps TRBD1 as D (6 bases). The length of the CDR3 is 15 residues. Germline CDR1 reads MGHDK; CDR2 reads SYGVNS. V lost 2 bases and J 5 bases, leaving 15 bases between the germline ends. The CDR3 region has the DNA TGTGCCAGCAGTGAAGACTTCACAGGGCCTTATGGCTACACCTTC. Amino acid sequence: CASSEDFTGPYGYTF.

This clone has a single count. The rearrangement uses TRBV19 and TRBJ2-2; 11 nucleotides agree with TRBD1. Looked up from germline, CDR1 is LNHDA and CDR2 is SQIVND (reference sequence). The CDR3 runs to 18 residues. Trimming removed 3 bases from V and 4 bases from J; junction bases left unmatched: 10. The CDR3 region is CASSMAAYGTGGTGELFF. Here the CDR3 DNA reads TGTGCCAGTAGTATGGCGGCTTACGGGACAGGGGGCACCGGGGAGCTGTTTTTT. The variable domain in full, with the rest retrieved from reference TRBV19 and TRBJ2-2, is DGGITQSPKYLFRKEGQNVTLSCEQNLNHDAMYWYRQDPGQGLRLIYYSQIVNDFQKGDIAEGYSVSREKKESFPLTVTSAQKNPTAFYLCASSMAAYGTGGTGELFFGEGSRLTVL.

CDR3 residues: CASSPHQSRGPISYEQYF. For the CDR3, the DNA is TGTGCCAGCAGCCCCCACCAAAGCAGGGGACCCATCTCCTACGAGCAGTACTTC. The V gene is TRBV7-9, the J gene TRBJ2-7; possible D gene TRBD1, 6 bases. The CDR3 is 18 residues long. V was pared by 5 bases and J by 0 bases, with 23 bases between. Germline lookup yields CDR1 SEHNR and CDR2 FQNEAQ (reference sequence). Variable domain in full (rest from reference TRBV7-9 and TRBJ2-7): DTGVSQNPRHKITKRGQNVTFRCDPISEHNRLYWYRQTLGQGPEFLTYFQNEAQLEKSRLLSDRFSAERPKGSFSTLEIQRTEQGDSAMYLCASSPHQSRGPISYEQYFGPGTRLTVT.

CDR3 DNA: TGTGCCAGCAGCCAAGGCAGGAGACTACCCATGAACACTGAAGCTTTCTTT. Encoded protein: CASSQGRRLPMNTEAFF. V gene TRBV16 combines with J gene TRBJ1-1, with unresolved D. Germline CDR1 and CDR2: KGHSY and FQNENV. Between the trimmed V and J ends, which lost 2 bases and 0 bases, there was a span of 16 bases. This CDR3 has 17 amino acids.